The T cell receptor (beta chain) under discussion was sequenced for a study of blood T cells in healthy people across ages (dated by TCRdb to between 2014 and 2016). About the investigation overall: In model experiments, template switching captured roughly one uniquely barcoded TCR beta cDNA molecule for every two T cells. The study measured age-related changes in TCR beta repertoire diversity using deep sequencing normalized with unique cDNA molecular identifiers. Donors were grouped into four age groups: young (average roughly 15 years), middle-aged (about 38), aged (around 60) and long-lived (less than 85). To avoid experimental bias, donors of different ages were distributed randomly across sequencing lanes. For two donors (one aged 18 to 30 and one aged 80 or older), the study analyzed two additional independent replicas of 1 million unique cDNA reads from the same blood draw. Study-wide findings and limitations: Compared with the aged group, the long-lived group had more naive CD4+ T cells, fewer expanded clones and increased TCR diversity, suggesting age selection. Bulk unsorted PBMC profiling prevented conclusive comparison of naive and antigen-experienced compartments. A strong correlation was found between observed TCR beta diversity and the percentage of naive T cells measured by flow cytometry. Observed TCR beta diversity per million T cells fell roughly linearly with age, and a significant reduction was already apparent by age roughly 40. Estimates of total diversity from one million sequenced T cells were regarded as lower bounds and underestimates. Because the CMV infection status of the donors was unknown, age-related changes in expanded clonotypes may potentially have been confounded.

V and J lose 2 bases and 0 bases, and a span of 11 bases separates them. CDR3 length: 15 amino acids, cysteine to phenylalanine. The DNA shown is the 45-base CDR3, in frame from base 1. CDR1 and CDR2 were assigned from the germline V gene as SGDLS and YYNGEE. A word on this clonotype: Its antigen specificity is not known. No clone much larger than this one lies a single base away; base qualities are absent.

The donors were 40 or so Caucasian individuals from Russia, aged roughly 6 to 100 years, who were systemically healthy. Each donor gave around 9.5 milliliters of peripheral blood, collected into EDTA-treated Vacutainer tubes. Ficoll-Paque density-gradient centrifugation was used to isolate PBMCs, with at least 6.5 million obtained per sample. Trizol reagent was used to extract total RNA from the PBMCs, yielding at least 6 micrograms per sample. For every donor, an aliquot of PBMCs went through flow cytometry to measure the percentages of naive CD45RAhigh/CD27high T cells. The protocol used for the library was 5' RACE. TCRdb records Illumina HiSeq 2500 as the sequencer. The second PCR ran for roughly 7 to 12 cycles and used a J-beta primer mix along with a sample-barcoded 5' primer. A unique molecular identifier was introduced onto each TCR beta cDNA molecule by a template-switch 5' adaptor carrying 12 random nucleotides. Each sample yielded at least 2.5 million CDR3-containing paired-end reads. First-strand cDNA synthesis was performed from all RNA using the Mint cDNA synthesis kit, with priming by a TRBC-specific oligonucleotide. Following uracil-DNA glycosylase treatment, all cDNA underwent a first 18-cycle PCR with the universal primers M1SS and BC2_uni_R. Regarding the original processing steps: For normalization, 1 million high-quality reads were randomly selected from each sample, with every read carrying a distinct molecular identifier. Reads with shared molecular identifiers were discarded instead of being binned into consensus sequences. MiTCR, with a Q25 quality threshold and the strictest error-elimination algorithm, was used for CDR3 identification, clonotype clustering and error correction. Lower-bound total TCR beta diversity was estimated with a nonparametric unseen species model using Euler transformation. TCRdb passed the public sequencing reads through fastp at Q25 and MiXCR, retaining productive beta sequences. Rows matching on CDR3 protein sequence are summarized as one entry with the most common DNA and genes. These V and J calls rely on TCRdb rather than the paper's analysis. The sample table lists about 1.5 million distinct CDR3 sequences, approximately 42% of them with a count of one. The top ten clonotypes cover more than 4% of the sample.

This TCR was sampled from a young woman in good health. The specimen was blood. The receptor chain draws on TRBV9 and TRBJ1-2; confidence is insufficient to name the D gene. Here the CDR3 is given as CASSVTTAPNYGYTF. The bases read TGTGCCAGCAGCGTGACGACCGCGCCTAACTATGGCTACACCTTC.